The 8 T cell receptor beta chains presented below share a single source sample, sequenced in a study of human T cells and chemical hapten exposure. TCRdb passed the RACE reads through MiXCR, listing each CDR3 protein once. The data contain tens of thousands of distinct CDR3 sequences, around 13% of them singletons. Time point of the sample: patch test 3, about 24 weeks after DPC sensitization. Treatment denoted: therapeutic diphenylcyclopropenone sensitization with weekly scalp DPC. Sequenced material: whole blood, taken in connection with sensitization to the hapten diphenylcyclopropenone (DPC). The origin of the receptors is a woman aged 50 to 65 with alopecia areata. Some clones in this sample may be carry-over from other donors' samples.

This chain joins TRBV20-1 and TRBJ2-3; TRBD2 agrees at 7 bases. This CDR3 is 15 amino acids long. V shed 3 bases and J 5 bases; nucleotides not matched to a gene: 11. Per the germline V gene, CDR1 is DFQATT and CDR2 is SNEGSKA (reference sequence). The CDR3 loop reads CSASEREGFGDTQYF. DNA for the CDR3: TGCAGTGCTAGTGAGCGGGAAGGGTTTGGAGATACGCAGTATTTT.

V is TRBV12-3 or TRBV12-4 and J is TRBJ2-3; D perhaps matches TRBD2 (6 bases). The CDR3 contains 16 residues. Trimming pared 5 bases from V and 4 bases from J, leaving 19 bases between. CDR3 sequence reads: CASSPPSTRGSDTQYF. Here the CDR3 DNA reads TGTGCCAGCAGTCCCCCTTCGACTAGGGGCTCAGATACGCAGTATTTT.

The chain couples TRBV2 to TRBJ1-3; 9 bases align to TRBD1. The CDR3 spans 14 residues. V gave up 5 bases and J gave up 3 bases; unmatched junction bases: 2. CDR1 is SNHLY, CDR2 FYNNEI, per germline. The CDR3 is CASSPGQGGNTIYF. The DNA of the CDR3 is TGTGCCAGCAGTCCGGGACAGGGTGGAAACACCATATATTTT.

J is TRBJ2-1 and V is TRBV20-1; the match to TRBD2 covers 13 bases. The ends lost 6 bases at V and 7 bases at J; junction bases unmatched: 6. The CDR3 has 14 amino acids. Germline V gives CDR1 DFQATT, CDR2 SNEGSKA (reference sequence). Here the CDR3 reads CSALGLAGKNEQFF. The CDR3 DNA sequence: TGCAGTGCCTTGGGACTAGCGGGAAAAAATGAGCAGTTCTTC.

The table lists this clonotype with many counts. This chain links TRBV12-3 or TRBV12-4 with TRBJ2-3, with 11 bases lining up with TRBD2. The CDR3 runs 16 residues. J was trimmed by 3 bases and V by 7 bases; bases with no gene match: 9. In nucleotides, the CDR3 is TGTGCCAGCAAACCCATAGCGGGAGGGCGGACAGATACGCAGTATTTT. Its protein product is CASKPIAGGRTDTQYF.

There are many counts of this clonotype. V usage is TRBV20-1 and J usage is TRBJ2-1; TRBD2 matches 8 bases. The J segment lost 2 bases and the V segment lost 3 bases, leaving 6 bases of the junction unmatched. CDR1 and CDR2 (germline): DFQATT, SNEGSKA (reference sequence). The CDR3 sequence is 15 residues long. CDR3 loop: CSARYIAGTYNEQFF. CDR3 bases: TGCAGTGCTAGGTATATAGCGGGGACCTACAATGAGCAGTTCTTC.

This clonotype has only a few counts. The chain is built from TRBV12-3 or TRBV12-4 and TRBJ2-1, with 7 bases fitting TRBD2. The CDR3 has 16 amino acids. With V trimmed by 6 bases and J by 8 bases, 16 bases remained unmatched. CDR3 DNA: TGTGCCAGCAGCCCCCTGGCGGGAACGCTAGCGGATGAGCAGTTCTTC. Translating gives CASSPLAGTLADEQFF.

The sample holds a few counts of this clonotype. The rearrangement joins TRBV6-5 to TRBJ1-1; TRBD1 aligns across 8 bases. There are 15 residues in the CDR3. Germline trimming cut 6 bases from V and 5 bases from J; bases unmatched to any gene: 11. Germline V lookup: CDR1 MNHEY, CDR2 SVGAGI. The chain's CDR3 is CASRLQGAGGTEAFF. CDR3 coding DNA: TGTGCCAGCAGACTTCAGGGGGCGGGTGGTACTGAAGCTTTCTTT.